Listed here is a single TCR beta chain. Its cognate antigen is unknown. V lost 7 bases and J 13 bases, leaving 17 bases between the germline ends. This CDR3 has 12 amino acids. CDR1 and CDR2 (germline): LNHDA, SQIVND (reference sequence). The sample originates from a study of T cell repertoires in cytomegalovirus infection. Study as a whole: CMV epitopes, recently identified HLA-C-restricted and well-studied HLA-B-restricted, were used. It can be stated that public TCR beta signatures indicated CMV infection as well as a matching HLA type. General study points: Across the ex vivo response, the dominant clonotypes were HLA-C-restricted CMV-specific TCR beta clonotypes. Cumulative frequency of public TCR beta families picked out carriers of CMV plus the relevant HLA.

Each CDR3 protein gets one entry after TCRdb re-called the reads with MiXCR. The sample yields around 900,000 distinct CDR3 sequences, approximately 31% seen once. The sequence was collected from a human donor in good health (CMV status not recorded). Some clones in this sample may be carry-over from other donors' samples. The chain employs TRBV19 and TRBJ2-4; D is tentatively TRBD1 or TRBD2 (7 bases each). This material consisted of cultured CD8+ T cells from PBMCs, taken from culture after CMV antigen stimulation. The CDR3 reads CASTGGGQDQYF. The DNA for the CDR3 is TGTGCCAGTACGGGAGGTGGACAGGACCAGTACTTC.